A single sample gave rise to the 23 T cell receptor beta chains below, sequenced in a study of T cell repertoires in cytomegalovirus infection. What these receptors recognize is not known. Using its own MiXCR run on the reads, TCRdb lists one record per CDR3 protein. Among some 270,000 distinct CDR3 sequences, under 25% were seen once, and the ten largest hold roughly 20%. The material was cultured PBMCs, obtained from culture after CMV antigen stimulation. The receptors here all came from a human donor in good health (CMV status not recorded). Some clones in this sample may be carry-over from other donors' samples.

The J gene is TRBJ1-2, the V gene TRBV28; D is possibly TRBD1 (5 bases). Germline V gene data show CDR1 as MDHEN and CDR2 as SYDVKM. The length of the CDR3 is 14 residues. V lost 9 bases and J lost 8, with 22 bases in between. The CDR3 bases are TGTGCCAGTCTTCTGACGGGGCGATCCAGGGGCTACACCTTC. As protein: CASLLTGRSRGYTF.

This clonotype has a handful of counts. For the CDR3, the DNA is TGTGCCAGCTCCCACGGACAGGGCCTAGGTAAAAACATTCAGTACTTC. Its protein is CASSHGQGLGKNIQYF. V usage is TRBV7-9 and J usage is TRBJ2-4, with TRBD1 matching over 8 bases. The germline V gene has CDR1 SEHNR and CDR2 FQNEAQ (reference sequence). The CDR3 contains 16 residues. J lost 4 bases, V lost 8 bases, and 13 bases had no gene match.

This clonotype was seen repeatedly, ten times or more. The chain uses TRBV7-2 and TRBJ2-7, with a tentative D call TRBD1 (5 bases). Germline CDR1 SGHTA, CDR2 FQGNSA. The CDR3 spans 14 residues. V lost 3 bases and J lost 3, with 12 bases in between. CDR3 coding DNA: TGTGCCAGCAGCTTTTCAGGGTTTTACTACGAGCAGTACGTC. Protein sequence: CASSFSGFYYEQYV.

The V call is TRBV27, the J call TRBJ1-4; D ambiguous. The length of the CDR3 is 13 residues. Trimming took off 2 bases at V and 10 bases at J, with 11 bases between the two ends. The germline V gene has CDR1 MNHEY and CDR2 SMNVEV (reference sequence). The CDR3 region has the DNA TGTGCCAGCAGTTTAGCCAGAGGCCTAAAACTGTTTTTT. Translated, it gives CASSLARGLKLFF.

A single count supports this clonotype. Being one base from a much bigger clone, this may be a read error. J is TRBJ2-5 and V is TRBV7-2; a weak D match, TRBD1 (6 bases). CDR3 length: 15 residues. CDR1 SGHTA and CDR2 FQGNSA come from the germline V gene. CDR3 sequence reads: CASSSSGHTQETKYF. DNA for the CDR3: TGTGCCAGCAGCTCGTCGGGACATACCCAAGAGACCAAGTACTTC.

The chain combines TRBV7-4 with TRBJ1-3; D unclear. This CDR3 spans 14 amino acids. Trimming took off 9 bases at V and 4 bases at J, with 16 bases between the two ends. Germline CDR1 is SGHVT and CDR2 is SQSDAQ. CDR3 sequence reads: CASQLHPSGNTIYF. The CDR3 DNA sequence: TGTGCCAGTCAGCTCCACCCCTCAGGAAACACCATATATTTT.

This clonotype has more than one count but fewer than ten. The chain employs TRBV7-2 and TRBJ2-3, with 9 bases identical to TRBD2. The CDR3 consists of 17 residues. Germline V lookup: CDR1 SGHTA, CDR2 FQGNSA. With 1 base clipped from V and 9 bases from J, the junction kept 14 bases outside the gene matches. CDR3 coding DNA: TGTGCCAGCAGCTTAGTAGGGGCGGGAGGGGCCCAGGTAACGCAGTATTTT. Protein product: CASSLVGAGGAQVTQYF.

This clonotype was detected many times. This chain uses TRBV7-6 with TRBJ2-5, with 10 bases aligning to TRBD2. The CDR3 is made up of 18 amino acids. CDR1 is SGHVS, CDR2 FNYEAQ, per germline. With 6 bases clipped from V and 5 bases from J, the junction kept 18 bases outside the gene matches. Here the CDR3 DNA reads TGTGCCAGCAGTTTTTCCGTATCAGCGGGAGGGCCTCAGGAGACCCAGTACTTC. This codes for CASSFSVSAGGPQETQYF.

This clonotype was seen a handful of times. The rearrangement links TRBV19 to TRBJ2-2, with TRBD1 matching 9 bases. With 5 bases clipped from V and 7 bases from J, the junction kept 5 bases outside the gene matches. In germline, CDR1 is LNHDA, CDR2 SQIVND (reference sequence). This CDR3 is 14 amino acids long. The CDR3 bases are TGTGCCAGTAGTCCCGGGACAGGGAACGGGGAGCTGTTTTTT. It is translated as CASSPGTGNGELFF.

This clonotype was seen only a few times. The V gene is TRBV2, the J gene TRBJ2-7; D is possibly TRBD1 (5 bases). V lost 4 bases and J lost 7, with 11 bases in between. The CDR3 has 12 residues. Germline V CDR1 and CDR2: SNHLY, FYNNEI. CDR3 nucleotides: TGTGCCAGCAGTGGCAGGGCGAGGGAGCAGTACTTC. The encoded protein is CASSGRAREQYF.

The V call is TRBV7-2, the J call TRBJ2-3, with 8 bases identical to TRBD2. The V gene end was trimmed by 5 bases and the J gene end by 4 bases; junction bases not matched to a gene: 11. The CDR3 sequence is 16 residues long. The germline V gene has CDR1 SGHTA and CDR2 FQGNSA. The CDR3 nucleotides read TGTGCCAGCAGCCGCACGGGGCGGGAGGTGGCAGATACGCAGTATTTT. It encodes CASSRTGREVADTQYF.

This clonotype occurred many times. The rearrangement uses TRBV7-2 and TRBJ2-1, with 7 bases fitting TRBD2. CDR3 length equals 15 residues. CDR1 is SGHTA, CDR2 FQGNSA, per germline. J lost 9 bases, V lost 0 bases, and 8 bases had no gene match. CDR3: CASSLAGGKGLEQFF. As DNA, the CDR3 is TGTGCCAGCAGCTTAGCGGGAGGGAAGGGCCTTGAGCAGTTCTTC. Complete variable domain (other parts from reference TRBV7-2 and TRBJ2-1): GAGVSQSPSNKVTEKGKDVELRCDPISGHTALYWYRQSLGQGLEFLIYFQGNSAPDKSGLPSDRFSAERTGGSVSTLTIQRTQQEDSAVYLCASSLAGGKGLEQFFGPGTRLTVL.

V is TRBV20-1 and J is TRBJ2-7; a weak D match, TRBD1 (6 bases). CDR1 and CDR2 (germline): DFQATT, SNEGSKA (reference sequence). The V end was cut by 8 bases, the J end by 5 bases, with 16 bases between. The CDR3 totals 12 residues. CDR3 sequence reads: CSPDRELHEQYF. For the CDR3, the DNA is TGCAGTCCGGACAGAGAGCTCCACGAGCAGTACTTC.

The rearrangement uses TRBV28 and TRBJ2-7, with 10 bases fitting TRBD2. The CDR3 runs to 16 residues. V was clipped by 3 bases and J by 1 base; unmatched bases: 6. Looked up from germline, CDR1 is MDHEN and CDR2 is SYDVKM. DNA for the CDR3: TGTGCCAGCAGTTTTGACCTAGCGGGAGCGTCCTACGAGCAGTACTTC. It translates to CASSFDLAGASYEQYF.

There are a few counts of this clonotype. V gene TRBV7-9 combines with J gene TRBJ2-1; no reliable D call. CDR1 and CDR2 from the germline V gene are SEHNR and FQNEAQ (reference sequence). The V end was cut by 1 base, the J end by 6 bases, with 13 bases between. This CDR3 is built from 15 residues. CDR3 coding DNA: TGTGCCAGCAGCTTAGGCTTTTTAAACGGCAATGAGCAGTTCTTC. Amino acid sequence: CASSLGFLNGNEQFF.

This chain joins TRBV28 and TRBJ1-5; D uncertain. Trimming shortened V by 2 bases and J by 3 bases, and 11 bases separated the two germline ends. Germline lookup yields CDR1 MDHEN and CDR2 SYDVKM. There are 15 residues in the CDR3. The CDR3 spells CASSLVGRTNQPQHF. The CDR3 region has the DNA TGTGCCAGCAGTTTAGTCGGCAGGACCAATCAGCCCCAGCATTTT.

This clonotype was seen at least ten times. This chain links TRBV5-4 with TRBJ2-7, with TRBD1 matching 8 bases. Germline V gene lookup returns CDR1 SGHNT and CDR2 YYREEE (reference sequence). This CDR3 spans 14 amino acids. The J segment lost 1 base and the V segment lost 2 bases, leaving 2 bases of the junction unmatched. The CDR3 region is CASSLWTGSYEQYF. CDR3 bases: TGTGCCAGCAGCTTATGGACAGGGTCCTACGAGCAGTACTTC.

This clonotype was observed a handful of times. V and J are TRBV6-5 and TRBJ2-3, with D possibly called TRBD1 or TRBD2 (5 bases each). This CDR3 has 15 residues. CDR1 and CDR2 (germline): MNHEY, SVGAGI. Trimming pared 0 bases from V and 4 bases from J, leaving 11 bases between. CDR3 amino acids: CASSYSGDAADTQYF. CDR3 sequence (DNA): TGTGCCAGCAGTTACTCGGGGGACGCAGCAGATACGCAGTATTTT.

This clonotype was seen a single time. J is TRBJ2-7 and V is TRBV18; perhaps TRBD1 as D (7 bases). V was trimmed by 3 bases and J by 1 base, leaving 10 bases between them. This CDR3 region has 14 residues. CDR1 is KGHSH and CDR2 is LQKENI in the germline V gene. CDR3 bases: TGTGCCAGCTCACCGGGGGGACAGTCCTACGAGCAGTACTTC. Encoded protein: CASSPGGQSYEQYF.

The chain employs TRBV4-3 and TRBJ2-7, with TRBD1 matching 11 bases. J was trimmed by 5 bases and V by 0 bases; bases with no gene match: 12. The CDR3 runs 18 residues. In germline, CDR1 is LGHNA, CDR2 YSLEER. The DNA of the CDR3 is TGCGCCAGCAGCCAAGATCATTGGACAGGGGGCCCGTGGAACGAGCAGTACGTC. Its translation is CASSQDHWTGGPWNEQYV.

J is TRBJ2-1 and V is TRBV7-8; D is unresolved. Germline V CDR1 and CDR2: SGHVS, FQNEAQ. The V and J ends lost 5 bases and 4 bases respectively, with 6 bases between them. This CDR3 spans 12 amino acids. This CDR3 reads CASSELYNEQFF. Here the CDR3 DNA reads TGTGCCAGCAGCGAGCTATACAATGAGCAGTTCTTC.

The rearrangement joins TRBV5-4 to TRBJ1-1, with 11 bases aligning to TRBD1. The V gene's germline CDR1 is SGHNT and CDR2 YYREEE (reference sequence). The J segment lost 5 bases and the V segment lost 6 bases, leaving 15 bases of the junction unmatched. There are 17 residues in the CDR3. The chain's CDR3 is CASNPSPGQGGRTEAFF. DNA of the CDR3: TGTGCCAGCAACCCCTCCCCGGGACAGGGGGGTCGGACTGAAGCTTTCTTT.

This clonotype showed up just a few times. The V call is TRBV2, the J call TRBJ2-7, with TRBD2 matching 11 bases. Germline V gene sequence: CDR1 SNHLY, CDR2 FYNNEI. The CDR3 extends over 15 amino acids. V shed 6 bases and J 3 bases; nucleotides not matched to a gene: 7. CDR3 sequence (DNA): TGTGCCAGCAGACCTAGCGGGAGGACAGACTACGAGCAGTACGTC. Translated: CASRPSGRTDYEQYV.